The 2 T cell receptor beta chains reported below all come from one sample, sequenced in a study of T cell responses to AZD1222 COVID-19 vaccine (dated by TCRdb to the early 2020s). The receptor library was made with the immunoSEQ multiplex PCR assay. Here the immuneACCESS table is served through TCRdb, limited to in-frame sequences with V and J called. Missing clones are a known gap in these copies; in checked studies unresolved V genes cover under half, and the rest lacks a known reason. Within this sample are some 200,000 clones, with 88% of them counted one time only. The ten largest make up roughly 25% of the sample. Explained via the paper, the time point label denotes: about 28 days (+/-7) after the second vaccine dose. Source: peripheral blood, taken 28 days after the second AZD1222 dose. These receptors all come from an adult who received the AZD1222 COVID-19 vaccine.

This clone was seen a handful of times. V gene TRBV28 combines with J gene TRBJ1-2; the match to TRBD1 covers 8 bases. This CDR3 comprises 14 residues. The trim removed 10 bases at V and 7 bases at J, leaving 14 bases unmatched. The germline V gene has CDR1 MDHEN and CDR2 SYDVKM. The CDR3 here is CATCIGQGVSGYTF. The CDR3 DNA sequence: TGTGCCACCTGTATAGGACAGGGAGTTAGTGGCTACACCTTC.

Only a few counts were recorded for this clone. The chain carries TRBV28 and TRBJ1-1; D possibly corresponds to TRBD1 (6 bases). Trimming took 5 bases from V and 4 from J, leaving 17 bases between them. The CDR3 loop spans 15 amino acids. The germline CDR1 and CDR2 sequences are MDHEN and SYDVKM. DNA of the CDR3: TGTGCCAGCAGTCACCCGCCCGACAGGATCACTGAAGCTTTCTTT. It translates to CASSHPPDRITEAFF.